Given below is one TCR beta chain in context. Some clones are missing from TCRdb's copy, which holds only in-frame ones; the method was immunoSEQ multiplex PCR. Counted here are several thousand clones, roughly two thirds occurring once; the ten biggest clones make up roughly 30%. This specimen comes from a study of CD4+ T cells in melanoma. V trimming: 7 bases; J trimming: 4 bases; junction bases outside the gene matches: 9. The CDR3 runs to 16 residues. From germline, CDR1 is MDHEN and CDR2 SYDVKM. Sequenced sample: cells from a culture (not recorded whether cultured in vitro). The sequence derives from a human donor with melanoma. This chain connects TRBV28 to TRBJ2-3; 12 bases fit TRBD2. CDR3 sequence: CASKSSGGAQSDTQYF. The CDR3 nucleotides read TGTGCCAGCAAATCTAGCGGGGGGGCCCAATCAGATACGCAGTATTTT.